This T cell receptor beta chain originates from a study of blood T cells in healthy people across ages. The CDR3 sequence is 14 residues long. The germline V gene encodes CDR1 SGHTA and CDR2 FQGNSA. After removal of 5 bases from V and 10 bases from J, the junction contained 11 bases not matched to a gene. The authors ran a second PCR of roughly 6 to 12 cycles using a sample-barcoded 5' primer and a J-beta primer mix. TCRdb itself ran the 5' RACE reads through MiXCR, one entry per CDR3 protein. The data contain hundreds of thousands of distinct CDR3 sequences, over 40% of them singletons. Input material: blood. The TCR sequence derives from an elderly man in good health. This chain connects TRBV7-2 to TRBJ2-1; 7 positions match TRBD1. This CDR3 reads CASSVGRQGNEQFF. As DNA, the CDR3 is TGTGCCAGCAGCGTAGGCAGACAGGGAAACGAGCAGTTCTTC. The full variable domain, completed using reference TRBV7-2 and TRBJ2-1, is GAGVSQSPSNKVTEKGKDVELRCDPISGHTALYWYRQSLGQGLEFLIYFQGNSAPDKSGLPSDRFSAERTGGSVSTLTIQRTQQEDSAVYLCASSVGRQGNEQFFGPGTRLTVL.